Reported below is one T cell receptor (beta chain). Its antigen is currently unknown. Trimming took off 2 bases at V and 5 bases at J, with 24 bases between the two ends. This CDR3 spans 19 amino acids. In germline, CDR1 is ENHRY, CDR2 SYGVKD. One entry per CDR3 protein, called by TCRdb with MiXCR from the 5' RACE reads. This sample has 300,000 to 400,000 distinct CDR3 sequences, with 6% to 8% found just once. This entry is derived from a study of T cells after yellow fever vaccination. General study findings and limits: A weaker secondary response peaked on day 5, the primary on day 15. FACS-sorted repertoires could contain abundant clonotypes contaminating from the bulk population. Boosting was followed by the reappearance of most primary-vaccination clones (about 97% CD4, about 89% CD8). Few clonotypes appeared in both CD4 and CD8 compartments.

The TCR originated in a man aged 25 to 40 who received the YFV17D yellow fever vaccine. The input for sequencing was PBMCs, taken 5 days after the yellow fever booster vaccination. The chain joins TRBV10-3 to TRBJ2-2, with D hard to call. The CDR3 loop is CAISEPPRSRSKRTGELFF. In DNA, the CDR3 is TGTGCCATCAGTGAGCCACCCCGCTCTAGATCAAAACGGACCGGGGAGCTGTTTTTT.